These 14 T cell receptor beta chains originate from one sample sequenced in a study of beta chain features in type 1 diabetes. No antigen has been identified for these receptors. Investigators reverse transcribed all isolated RNA, so they sequenced expressed TCRB transcripts. Generated by immunoSEQ multiplex PCR, the TCRdb table keeps only in-frame clones and is missing some. The sample holds tens of thousands of clones, about 57% seen once. General observations from the study: Shorter TCRB CDR3s, moderately but significantly so, marked every one of the four CD4+ subsets in Type 1 diabetes patients.

Input material: stem cell memory CD4+ T cells from blood. These receptors all stem from a man between 18 and 35 years old with type 1 diabetes.

The gene calls are TRBV7-2 and TRBJ1-2, with a possible D match to TRBD1 (6 bases). The CDR3 totals 14 residues. Germline values: CDR1 SGHTA, CDR2 FQGNSA. The V end lost 6 bases, the J end lost 4 bases, and 15 bases lay between the germline ends. The CDR3 spells CASSYRAPGYGYTF. The CDR3 nucleotides read TGTGCCAGCAGTTACAGGGCCCCCGGCTATGGCTACACCTTC.

This sequence joins TRBV2 and TRBJ1-2; D uncertain. V lost 6 bases, J lost 2 bases, and 13 bases lay in between. CDR3 length: 14 residues. Per the germline V gene, CDR1 is SNHLY and CDR2 is FYNNEI. CDR3 sequence: CASRDTWKNYGYTF. The DNA for the CDR3 is TGTGCCAGCAGAGACACTTGGAAAAACTATGGCTACACCTTC.

V is TRBV30 and J is TRBJ2-4; D not resolved. This CDR3 is built from 14 residues. Trimming pared 3 bases from V and 5 bases from J, leaving 14 bases between. Germline lookup yields CDR1 GTSNPN and CDR2 SVGIG (reference sequence). Here the CDR3 DNA reads TGTGCCTGGAGCAGGCCGACATTCGAAAACATTCAGTACTTC. Translated, it gives CAWSRPTFENIQYF.

The rearrangement joins TRBV19 to TRBJ2-7, with 11 bases fitting TRBD2. Germline V lookup: CDR1 LNHDA, CDR2 SQIVND (reference sequence). The V gene end was trimmed by 3 bases and the J gene end by 0 bases; junction bases not matched to a gene: 7. The CDR3 sequence is 17 residues long. The DNA of the CDR3 is TGTGCCAGTAGTATTTCCGCTAGCGGGAGGTTCTCCTACGAGCAGTACTTC. This gives the protein CASSISASGRFSYEQYF.

This clone has only a few counts. V gene TRBV11-2 combines with J gene TRBJ1-1, with D maybe TRBD1 (6 bases). The V gene lost 2 bases and the J gene lost 0 bases, with 13 bases spanning the gap. CDR3 length: 16 residues. Germline V gene lookup returns CDR1 SGHAT and CDR2 FQNNGV. The DNA of the CDR3 is TGTGCCAGCAGCTTAATTCCGGGGGGGCTGAACACTGAAGCTTTCTTT. This translates into CASSLIPGGLNTEAFF.

This clone has a handful of counts. The chain recombines TRBV30 with TRBJ2-1, with TRBD2 as a possible D gene (5 bases). Germline V CDR1 and CDR2: GTSNPN, SVGIG (reference sequence). Trimming left V 0 bases short and J 4 bases short, with 10 bases between. This CDR3 has 14 amino acids. The CDR3: CAWSVRGRYNEQFF. DNA for the CDR3: TGTGCCTGGAGTGTCCGGGGAAGGTACAATGAGCAGTTCTTC.

The chain is built from TRBV28 and TRBJ1-5; unclear D gene. V lost 6 bases to trimming and J lost 6 bases, with 18 bases between them. Germline values: CDR1 MDHEN, CDR2 SYDVKM. This CDR3 is 15 amino acids long. CDR3 nucleotides: TGTGCCAGCAGGGATGGCAGAATGGAGGGTCAGCCCCAGCATTTT. Translation gives CASRDGRMEGQPQHF.

J is TRBJ1-2 and V is TRBV9; D ambiguous. CDR3 length: 14 amino acids. The V and J ends lost 6 bases and 6 bases respectively, with 18 bases between them. The germline V gene has CDR1 SGDLS and CDR2 YYNGEE. CDR3 sequence reads: CASTHGGLKNGYTF. As DNA, the CDR3 is TGTGCCAGCACACACGGCGGACTGAAAAATGGCTACACCTTC.

The chain joins TRBV11-2 to TRBJ2-1, with 12 bases fitting TRBD2. This CDR3 comprises 14 residues. The ends lost 5 bases at V and 6 bases at J; junction bases unmatched: 2. Germline lookup yields CDR1 SGHAT and CDR2 FQNNGV. As DNA, the CDR3 is TGTGCCAGCAGCCAGACTAGCGGGAGCAATGAGCAGTTCTTC. This gives the protein CASSQTSGSNEQFF.

This clone was seen a single time. This chain links TRBV27 with TRBJ2-7, with TRBD1 as a possible D gene (5 bases). Germline V gene data show CDR1 as MNHEY and CDR2 as SMNVEV (reference sequence). The CDR3 extends over 15 amino acids. The ends were cut back, 4 bases at V and 1 base at J, with 14 bases in the middle. The CDR3 protein is CASSSRQPGSYEQYF. The CDR3 DNA reads TGTGCCAGCAGTTCAAGACAGCCCGGGTCCTACGAGCAGTACTTC.

This clone was detected a few times. The V gene is TRBV2, the J gene TRBJ1-6; D is undetermined. CDR1 and CDR2 (germline): SNHLY, FYNNEI. V shed 7 bases and J shed 9 bases, with 16 bases lying between them. This CDR3 is built from 14 residues. CDR3 sequence reads: CASNSFTSGSPLHF. The CDR3 nucleotides read TGTGCCAGCAATTCGTTTACGTCGGGTTCACCCCTCCACTTT.

Here the CDR3 DNA reads TGTGCCAGCAGCTCTTCCTCGGGACAGGGATTCTATGGCTACACCTTC. Protein product: CASSSSSGQGFYGYTF. The chain joins TRBV7-6 to TRBJ1-2, with TRBD1 identical over 9 bases. This CDR3 contains 16 residues. CDR1 SGHVS and CDR2 FNYEAQ come from the germline V gene. The trim removed 4 bases at V and 4 bases at J, leaving 10 bases unmatched.

This clone occurred a few times. The chain is built from TRBV5-1 and TRBJ1-5; D remains unclear. The CDR3 totals 15 residues. V lost 5 bases to trimming and J lost 3 bases, with 15 bases between them. The germline V gene has CDR1 SGHRS and CDR2 YFSETQ. The CDR3 DNA reads TGCGCCAGCAGGCCGACCAGTGGAGTCAATCAGCCCCAGCATTTT. This translates into CASRPTSGVNQPQHF.

This clone was detected only once. The chain joins TRBV4-2 to TRBJ2-5; D may be TRBD2 (6 bases). The J call could be wrong; TRBJ2-7 is a better fit for the DNA end. Germline V lookup: CDR1 LGHNA, CDR2 YNFKEQ. The CDR3 is made up of 15 amino acids. In nucleotides, the CDR3 is TGTGCCAGCAGCCAAGATCTCCAGGGAGGCTACGAGCAGTACTTC. Protein product: CASSQDLQGGYEQYF.